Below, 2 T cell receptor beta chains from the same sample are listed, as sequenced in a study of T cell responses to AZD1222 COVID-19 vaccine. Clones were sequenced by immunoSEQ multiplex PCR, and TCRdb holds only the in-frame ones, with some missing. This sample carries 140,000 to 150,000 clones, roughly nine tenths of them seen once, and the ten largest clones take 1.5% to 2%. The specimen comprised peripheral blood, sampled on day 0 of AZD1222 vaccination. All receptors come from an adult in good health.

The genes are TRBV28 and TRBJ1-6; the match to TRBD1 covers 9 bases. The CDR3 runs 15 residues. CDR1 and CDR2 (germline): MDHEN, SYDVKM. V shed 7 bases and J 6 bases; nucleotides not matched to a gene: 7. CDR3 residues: CASIARTGVNSPLHF. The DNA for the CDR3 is TGTGCCAGCATCGCCCGGACAGGGGTTAATTCACCCCTCCACTTT. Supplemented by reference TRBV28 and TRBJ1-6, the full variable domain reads DVKVTQSSRYLVKRTGEKVFLECVQDMDHENMFWYRQDPGLGLRLIYFSYDVKMKEKGDIPEGYSVSREKKERFSLILESASTNQTSMYLCASIARTGVNSPLHFGNGTRLTVT.

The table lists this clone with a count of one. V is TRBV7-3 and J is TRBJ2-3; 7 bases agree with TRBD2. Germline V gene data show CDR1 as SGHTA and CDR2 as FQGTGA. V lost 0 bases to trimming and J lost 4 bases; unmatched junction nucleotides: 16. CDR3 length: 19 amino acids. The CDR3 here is CASSLTPAVGREQSDTQYF. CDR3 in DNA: TGTGCCAGCAGCTTAACCCCCGCCGTTGGGCGGGAGCAGTCAGATACGCAGTATTTT.